This TCR beta chain was retrieved from a study of cytomegalovirus exposure and HLA in healthy donors. Study outcomes and limitations: Presence/absence analysis assumed near-uniform sequencing depth across donors. The investigators catalogued 180 or so TCR beta chains as cytomegalovirus-associated. Other equally common chains were less clonally expanded than HLA-associated TCR beta chains, a later analysis showed. A few CMV-associated chains proved CMV antigen-specific in vitro.

Amplification used 60 Vbeta primers and 13 Jbeta primers. Clones were read by immunoSEQ multiplex PCR, and TCRdb kept only the in-frame ones, dropping some. In the table there are roughly 130,000 clones, under 85% of which are singletons. V lost 5 bases, J lost 0 bases, and 7 bases lay in between. This CDR3 is 14 amino acids long. From germline, CDR1 is MGHRA and CDR2 YSYEKL. Note on this clone: Its antigen is still unknown.

The receptor was isolated from a woman aged 45 to 65 in good health and CMV-seropositive. Sequencing was done on a sample of PBMCs. The chain uses TRBV4-1 and TRBJ1-4; D not certain. CDR3 sequence reads: CASSSVATNEKLFF. As DNA, the CDR3 is TGCGCCAGCAGCTCGGTAGCAACTAATGAAAAACTGTTTTTT.